This T cell receptor (beta chain) appears in the sequencing data of a study of human T cells and chemical hapten exposure. CDR1 SEHNR and CDR2 FQNEAQ come from the germline V gene (reference sequence). The CDR3 covers 14 residues. The V gene lost 1 base and the J gene lost 1 base, with 7 bases spanning the gap. This clonotype was counted between two and nine times. The time point was: patch test 1, 2 weeks after DPC sensitization. Treatment: therapeutic diphenylcyclopropenone sensitization with weekly scalp DPC. Blood, whole and unfractionated, served as the source for total RNA extraction. One entry per CDR3 protein, called by TCRdb with MiXCR from the RACE reads. The profile covers roughly 200,000 distinct CDR3 sequences, with 20% to 25% appearing a single time and about 7% taken by the ten largest.

The clonotype originates from a woman in her fifties or sixties with alopecia areata. Some clones in this sample may be carry-over from other donors' samples. This specimen was whole blood, taken in connection with sensitization to the hapten diphenylcyclopropenone (DPC). The chain is built from TRBV7-9 and TRBJ1-1; D gene unclear. Written as DNA, the CDR3 is TGTGCCAGCAGCTTAGTAGGGAAGAACACTGAAGCTTTCTTT. Encoded protein: CASSLVGKNTEAFF.